The clone carrying this TCR beta chain has more than one count but fewer than ten. What it recognizes is unknown. This specimen comes from a study of post-analysis software for immune sequencing data. Study details: The courses of disease that were included comprised relapsing-remitting, secondary progressive and progressive-relapsing multiple sclerosis.

The study, taken as a whole, reports: Compared with controls, patients showed significantly lower normalized Chao1 diversity. Patients used a few TRBV segments, including TRBV5-6, TRBV5-1 and TRBV20-1, more often than controls. The F measure placed samples prepared in the same batch into strongly shared clusters.

Unique molecular identifiers were carried by the TCR beta cDNA libraries. Some 500,000 cDNA molecules came from roughly 1 to 10 million T cells. TCRdb recomputed calls from the PCR reads with MiXCR, one row per CDR3 protein. The sample has fewer than 850,000 distinct CDR3 sequences; approximately 30% are singletons. From germline, CDR1 is MNHNS and CDR2 SASEGT. V lost 2 bases and J 10 bases, leaving 13 bases between the germline ends. CDR3 length equals 13 residues. Material: blood. The chain links TRBV6-1 to TRBJ2-3, with D perhaps TRBD1 (5 bases). This sequence originates from a girl between 5 and 17 years old with multiple sclerosis. The CDR3 loop is CASSESGRGAQYF. The CDR3 region has the DNA TGTGCCAGCAGTGAATCGGGTAGGGGTGCGCAGTATTTT.